This T cell receptor beta chain was identified in a study of T-cell reconstitution after alpha-beta-depleted transplantation in children. It was with unique molecular identifiers that the TCRbeta library was prepared. From the PCR reads, TCRdb called clonotypes with MiXCR, one entry per CDR3 protein. The data contain 600,000 to 700,000 distinct CDR3 sequences, around a sixth of them singletons. This clonotype came up many times. With V trimmed by 3 bases and J by 3 bases, 5 bases remained unmatched. The germline CDR1 and CDR2 sequences are DFQATT and SNEGSKA (reference sequence). This CDR3 has 14 residues.

The chain has TRBV20-1 and TRBJ2-1; 7 bases match TRBD1. The sample in question was PBMCs from the stem cell graft donor, obtained from the stem cell graft. The TCR comes from a human donor who donated a stem cell graft to a child with acute myeloid leukemia. CDR3 sequence: CSASVPGGYNEQFF. DNA for the CDR3: TGCAGTGCTAGTGTTCCAGGGGGCTACAATGAGCAGTTCTTC.